The rows below give T cell receptor beta chains drawn from one sample of a study of identifying expanded T cells in peripheral blood. Using immunoSEQ multiplex PCR, the repertoire was profiled, and TCRdb retains in-frame clones only, with some absent. This sample has about 86,000 clones; 85% occur once, and the top ten carry roughly 4%. The specimen sequenced was blood. These receptors originate from a person aged 18 to 70 in good health. The CDR3 runs from the conserved cysteine through the conserved F or W. D genes are given only for firm matches. Rows give clone size only sometimes, using once, few, many, or a class for an expanded clone.

CDR3nt | CDR3aa | d_gene | j_gene | abundance | v_gene | len
TGTGCCAGCAGCTTAGCCGGTGGGGGGGCTTACAATGAGCAGTTCTTC | CASSLAGGGAYNEQFF | . | TRBJ2-1 | . | TRBV11-2 | 16
TGTGCCAGCAGCTTGGATTGGAAGTACAATGAGCAGTTCTTC | CASSLDWKYNEQFF | . | TRBJ2-1 | once | TRBV5-4 | 14
TGTGCCAGCAGCTTATCCAATGAGCAGTTCTTC | CASSLSNEQFF | . | TRBJ2-1 | once | TRBV7-2 | 11
TGTGCCACACAACGGGGAGTCGAAGAGACCCAGTACTTC | CATQRGVEETQYF | . | TRBJ2-5 | . | TRBV18 | 13
TGTGCCAGCAGCCTAGGTGAAGACACCATATATTTT | CASSLGEDTIYF | . | TRBJ1-3 | . | TRBV7-8 | 12
TGCGCCAGCAGCCCGGGACTAAACAATGAGCAGTTCTTC | CASSPGLNNEQFF | TRBD2 | TRBJ2-1 | . | TRBV5-1 | 13
TGTGCCAGCAGCAAACAGGGGGGCTCCTACAATGAGCAGTTCTTC | CASSKQGGSYNEQFF | TRBD1 | TRBJ2-1 | . | TRBV6-6 | 15
TGTGCCAGCAGCTTAAGGGCGGGGGAGTCCCTCATTTATGGCTACACCTTC | CASSLRAGESLIYGYTF | . | TRBJ1-2 | . | TRBV7-9 | 17
TGTGCCAGCAGCCAAGTCCCTTACGAGCAGTACTTC | CASSQVPYEQYF | . | TRBJ2-7 | . | TRBV14 | 12
TGTGCCAGCAGTGAATTTGGTCCCCTTGGGGGGGGCTACACCTTC | CASSEFGPLGGGYTF | . | TRBJ1-2 | . | TRBV6-1 | 15
TGTGCCAGTAAGGGACAGGGTTCTTCACCCCTCCACTTT | CASKGQGSSPLHF | TRBD1 | TRBJ1-6 | . | TRBV19 | 13
TGCGCCAGCAGCTTTTTTTCGGCAGTCGACGGAGATACGCAGTATTTT | CASSFFSAVDGDTQYF | . | TRBJ2-3 | . | TRBV5-1 | 16
TGTGCCAGCAGCTTAGTAGGGACAGGGGGCCCCGAAAACATTCAGTACTTC | CASSLVGTGGPENIQYF | TRBD1 | TRBJ2-4 | . | TRBV7-2 | 17
TGTGCCAGCAGCGTAGAAGTTTCAGGGTTGGGAGGCTACACCTTC | CASSVEVSGLGGYTF | . | TRBJ1-2 | few | TRBV9 | 15
TGTGCCAGTAGTATAAGATGGACAGGGGGAAGCAATCAGCCCCAGCATTTT | CASSIRWTGGSNQPQHF | TRBD1 | TRBJ1-5 | . | TRBV19 | 17
TGTGCCAGCAGCTCGTTGCGGAGATCCACCGGGGAGCTGTTTTTT | CASSSLRRSTGELFF | . | TRBJ2-2 | . | TRBV11-3 | 15
TGTGCCAGCAGCATTGGACCGATGCAGTACTTC | CASSIGPMQYF | . | TRBJ2-7 | . | TRBV6-5 | 11
TGTGCTAGTGGAGGGAACACTGAAGCTTTCTTT | CASGGNTEAFF | . | TRBJ1-1 | . | TRBV12-5 | 11
TGTGCCAGCAGTGGACAGGGTGGCACCGGGGAGCTGTTTTTT | CASSGQGGTGELFF | TRBD1 | TRBJ2-2 | . | TRBV2 | 14
TGTGCCAGTAGTATCAGGGGTCTCACGGGAAACACCATATATTTT | CASSIRGLTGNTIYF | . | TRBJ1-3 | . | TRBV19 | 15
TGTGCCAGCAGTGAGGCAGGATACTACGAGCAGTACTTC | CASSEAGYYEQYF | . | TRBJ2-7 | once | TRBV6-1 | 13
TGTGCCAGCAGCCCTGGACAGTCGCGGAGTCAGCCCCAGCATTTT | CASSPGQSRSQPQHF | . | TRBJ1-5 | . | TRBV7-6 | 15
TGTGCCAGCAGCCATGGAGAGACCCAGTACTTC | CASSHGETQYF | . | TRBJ2-5 | . | TRBV14 | 11
TGTGCCAGTAGTATGAATTCTAGGGCCCTCAGGGATGCGCAGTATTTT | CASSMNSRALRDAQYF | . | TRBJ2-3 | . | TRBV19 | 16
TGTGCCAGCAGCCAGGGAGGGAGAGAGGCAAAACTGTTTTTT | CASSQGGREAKLFF | . | TRBJ1-4 | . | TRBV14 | 14
TGTGCCAGCAGCCTACTCCCCGACAGCAAGATGGCCAATGAGCAGTTCTTC | CASSLLPDSKMANEQFF | . | TRBJ2-1 | . | TRBV11-2 | 17
TGTGCCAGCAGCCGGAGTCTGGGTGGAAACACCATATATTTT | CASSRSLGGNTIYF | . | TRBJ1-3 | . | TRBV11-2 | 14
TGTGCCAGCAGCTTAGAGGGGGAGTACGAGCAGTACTTC | CASSLEGEYEQYF | . | TRBJ2-7 | . | TRBV7-6 | 13
TGTGCCAGCAGCGCCGACAGGGGATGGGATCCAGATACGCAGTATTTT | CASSADRGWDPDTQYF | TRBD1 | TRBJ2-3 | . | TRBV13 | 16
TGTGCCAGCAGCGTAGATCGAGCGGGGGCCAATACGCAGTATTTT | CASSVDRAGANTQYF | TRBD2 | TRBJ2-3 | . | TRBV9 | 15
TGCGCCAGCAGCTTGAGAGTAGCCCAAGGTTCCGGGGAGCTGTTTTTT | CASSLRVAQGSGELFF | . | TRBJ2-2 | . | TRBV5-1 | 16
TGTGCCACCAGCAGAGTGAGTGAGGGTCGCAACGAGCAGTACTTC | CATSRVSEGRNEQYF | . | TRBJ2-7 | . | TRBV15 | 15
TGCGCCAGCAGCTTGGCAGATCTCACAGATACGCAGTATTTT | CASSLADLTDTQYF | . | TRBJ2-3 | . | TRBV5-1 | 14
TGTGCCACCATGTGGAGCCCCAATGAAAAACTGTTTTTT | CATMWSPNEKLFF | . | TRBJ1-4 | . | TRBV6-1 | 13
TGCGCCAGCAGCCAAGAGGGACATCGCCCCTATGGCTACACCTTC | CASSQEGHRPYGYTF | . | TRBJ1-2 | . | TRBV4-3 | 15
TGTGCCAGCAGCTTTCCCAGGCAAACTGGGGCCAACGTCCTGACTTTC | CASSFPRQTGANVLTF | . | TRBJ2-6 | . | TRBV5-6 | 16
TGCGCCAGCAGCCAAGATTCGGGGCGAAGACAGATGACTAATGAAAAACTGTTTTTT | CASSQDSGRRQMTNEKLFF | . | TRBJ1-4 | . | TRBV4-3 | 19
TGTGCCTGGAGTGTACGTTGGGGCTACACCTTC | CAWSVRWGYTF | . | TRBJ1-2 | . | TRBV30 | 11
TGTGCCAGCAGCCGAACCCCGGGACAGTCCTATGGCTACACCTTC | CASSRTPGQSYGYTF | TRBD1 | TRBJ1-2 | . | TRBV7-2 | 15
TGTGCCTGGACTTCCTTTCGAGACATCTGGGGGAAAGGGGCTTTCTTT | CAWTSFRDIWGKGAFF | . | TRBJ1-1 | . | TRBV30 | 16
TGTGCCAGCTCACAGGGACAGGGGAGCTCCTACGAGCAGTACTTC | CASSQGQGSSYEQYF | TRBD1 | TRBJ2-7 | . | TRBV18 | 15
TGTGCCAGCAGGGAGACCCGGGATGAGCAGTTCTTC | CASRETRDEQFF | . | TRBJ2-1 | . | TRBV2 | 12
TGTGCCAGCAGCTTAGATCTAGCGGGAGCGACAGATACGCAGTATTTT | CASSLDLAGATDTQYF | TRBD2 | TRBJ2-3 | . | TRBV7-9 | 16
TGTGCCAGCTCGGGACTAGAAGACGAGCAGTACTTC | CASSGLEDEQYF | TRBD2 | TRBJ2-7 | . | TRBV7-9 | 12
TGTGCCACCAGCCGCACGGGCTCTGGAAACACCATATATTTT | CATSRTGSGNTIYF | . | TRBJ1-3 | . | TRBV15 | 14
TGTGCCACCAGCAGAGATCGCGGACAGGGAGGCGAGCAGTACTTC | CATSRDRGQGGEQYF | TRBD1 | TRBJ2-7 | . | TRBV15 | 15
TGTGCCAGCTCCCGAGAGGCGGAGGAGCAGTTCTTC | CASSREAEEQFF | . | TRBJ2-1 | . | TRBV18 | 12
TGTGCCAGCAGTCTCGACAGGGACTATGGCTACACCTTC | CASSLDRDYGYTF | TRBD1 | TRBJ1-2 | . | TRBV6-5 | 13
TGTGCCAGCAGGCGGGTGGCAGGAAAGAACACCGGGGAGCTGTTTTTT | CASRRVAGKNTGELFF | . | TRBJ2-2 | . | TRBV7-8 | 16
TGTGCCAGCAGTTACGCACAAAACCTATATGGCTACACCTTC | CASSYAQNLYGYTF | . | TRBJ1-2 | . | TRBV6-5 | 14
TGTGCCAGCTCACGGACTGGAGGGGGGGCCGCCTACGAGCAGTACTTC | CASSRTGGGAAYEQYF | . | TRBJ2-7 | . | TRBV18 | 16
TGTGCCAGCAGCTTGTCGGGACGTGACTATGGCTACACCTTC | CASSLSGRDYGYTF | . | TRBJ1-2 | . | TRBV5-4 | 14
TGTGCCAGCAGTTTCGAAGGGACAGGGGGCGATGCTTTCTTT | CASSFEGTGGDAFF | TRBD1 | TRBJ1-1 | . | TRBV28 | 14
TGTGCCATCAGAGGCGGGCTAGCGGGGGGGCCCTACGAGCAGTACTTC | CAIRGGLAGGPYEQYF | TRBD2 | TRBJ2-7 | . | TRBV10-3 | 16
TGTGCCAGCAGCCCCAGCGGGGGGGTTTACAATGAGCAGTTCTTC | CASSPSGGVYNEQFF | TRBD2 | TRBJ2-1 | . | TRBV7-9 | 15
TGTGCCAGCAGCACGCTTGGGGGGGCCTCCTACGAGCAGTACTTC | CASSTLGGASYEQYF | . | TRBJ2-7 | . | TRBV2 | 15
TGTGCCAGTAGTCGACAGGGCTATAATTCACCCCTCCACTTT | CASSRQGYNSPLHF | TRBD1 | TRBJ1-6 | . | TRBV19 | 14
TGTGCCAGCAGTGACAGGGGAGGCCCTTTCTATGGCTACACCTTC | CASSDRGGPFYGYTF | . | TRBJ1-2 | . | TRBV6-1 | 15
TGCGCCAGCAGCTTTATGGGACAGTCGAACACTGAAGCTTTCTTT | CASSFMGQSNTEAFF | TRBD1 | TRBJ1-1 | few | TRBV5-1 | 15
TGCAGCGTTGAACACCGGGACCGAGCTTTCTTT | CSVEHRDRAFF | . | TRBJ1-1 | . | TRBV29-1 | 11